This T cell receptor beta chain was obtained from a study of T cells in Graves' hyperthyroidism and ophthalmopathy. Study context: Specimen type is peripheral blood, collected at initial diagnosis prior to any treatment. General observations from the study: Blood samples included most of the expanded thyroid clonotypes exceeding 0.001. Ophthalmopathy onset followed model prediction by a median roughly six months.

Germline CDR1 KGHSH, CDR2 LQKENI. CDR3 length: 14 amino acids. V shed 4 bases and J 2 bases; nucleotides not matched to a gene: 4. Hyperthyroidism in the patients, aged 18 to 65, was newly diagnosed and under 2 months in duration. RNA transcripts served as the template for amplifying TCR beta CDR3 regions. When the TCR CDR3 underwent first-round RT-PCR, the HTBI primer set was used. TCRdb called the multiplex PCR reads again in MiXCR, with one record for every CDR3 protein. The profile covers a few hundred thousand distinct CDR3 sequences, with about 15% appearing a single time and roughly 31% taken by the ten largest. This clonotype has a count of ten or more. Its antigen is unidentified.

Sequences were obtained from blood. This receptor was identified in a woman between 50 and 59 years old with Graves' hyperthyroidism that later progressed to Graves' ophthalmopathy. The chain combines TRBV18 with TRBJ2-5, with 7 bases lining up with TRBD2. The CDR3 sequence is CASSQGLTQETQYF. The CDR3 DNA reads TGTGCCAGCTCACAGGGACTAACTCAAGAGACCCAGTACTTC.